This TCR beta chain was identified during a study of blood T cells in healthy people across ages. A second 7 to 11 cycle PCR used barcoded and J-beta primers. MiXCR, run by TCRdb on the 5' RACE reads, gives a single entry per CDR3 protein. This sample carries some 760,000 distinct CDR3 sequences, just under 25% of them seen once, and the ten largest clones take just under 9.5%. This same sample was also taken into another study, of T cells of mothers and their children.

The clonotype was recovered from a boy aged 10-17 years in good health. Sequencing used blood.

CDR3 sequence: CASSQAILSSEQYF. The CDR3 DNA reads as TGTGCCAGCAGCCAGGCCATCCTTAGCTCCGAGCAGTACTTC. The chain has TRBV27 and TRBJ2-1; D uncertain. TRBJ2-7 explains the end of the DNA better; the J call may be wrong. In germline, CDR1 is MNHEY, CDR2 SMNVEV (reference sequence). There are 14 residues in the CDR3.